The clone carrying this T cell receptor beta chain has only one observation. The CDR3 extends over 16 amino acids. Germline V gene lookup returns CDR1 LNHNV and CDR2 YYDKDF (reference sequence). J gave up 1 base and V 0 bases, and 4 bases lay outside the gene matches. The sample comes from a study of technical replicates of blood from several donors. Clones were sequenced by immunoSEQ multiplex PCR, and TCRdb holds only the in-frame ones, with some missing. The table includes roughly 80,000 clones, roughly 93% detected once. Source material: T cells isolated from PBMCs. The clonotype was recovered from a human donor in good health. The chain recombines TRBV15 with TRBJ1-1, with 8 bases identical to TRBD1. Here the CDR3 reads CATSRETGGRNTEAFF. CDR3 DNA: TGTGCCACCAGCAGAGAAACAGGGGGGAGGAACACTGAAGCTTTCTTT.